The clone carrying this T cell receptor beta chain was picked up many times. Its antigen is currently unknown. The data stem from a study of CD8+CD57+ T cells in acquired aplastic anemia. Whole-study results and caveats: Between patients and controls, CD8+ Simpson's diversity did not vary significantly. Researchers report that around 30 CD8+ CDR3 sequences appeared in both patients and controls.

The study profiled TCR beta VDJ and CDR3 using genomic DNA as template. TCRdb recomputed calls from the reads with MiXCR, one row per CDR3 protein. The sample yields 300,000 or so distinct CDR3 sequences, around 60% seen once. Germline V gene data show CDR1 as SQVTM and CDR2 as ANQGSEA. Trimming removed 3 bases from V and 3 bases from J, with 4 bases in between. The CDR3 is made up of 11 amino acids. The receptor was isolated from a human donor with severe aplastic anemia or a healthy control (not recorded which). V and J are TRBV29-1 and TRBJ2-3, with D unresolved. Sample: sorted CD4+, CD8+, or CD8+CD57+ T cells (not recorded which) from PBMCs. The CDR3 nucleotides are TGCAGCGTTGATCTAACAGATACGCAGTATTTT. Protein sequence: CSVDLTDTQYF.